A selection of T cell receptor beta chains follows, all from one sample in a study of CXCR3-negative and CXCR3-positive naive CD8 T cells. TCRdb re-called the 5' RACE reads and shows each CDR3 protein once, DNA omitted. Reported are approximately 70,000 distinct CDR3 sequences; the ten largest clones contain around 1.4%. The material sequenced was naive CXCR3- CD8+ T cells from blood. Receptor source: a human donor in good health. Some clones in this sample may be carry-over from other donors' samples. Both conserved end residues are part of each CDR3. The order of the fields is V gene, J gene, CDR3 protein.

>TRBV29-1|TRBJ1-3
CSVETDSGNTIYF
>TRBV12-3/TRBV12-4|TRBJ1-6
CASSPRGGYNSPPHF
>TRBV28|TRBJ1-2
CASTGAAGQNGYTF
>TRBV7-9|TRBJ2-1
CASSPRLAGGNEQFF
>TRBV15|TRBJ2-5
CATSKWGRTVQETQYF
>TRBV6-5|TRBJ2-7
CASSYGQGSTSGRSYEQYF
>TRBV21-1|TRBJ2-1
CASSTGPPFDEQFF
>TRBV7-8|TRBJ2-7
CASSATLGQSSYEQYF
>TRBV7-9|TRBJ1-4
CASSYHLTRADEKLFF
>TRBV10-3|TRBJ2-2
CAISEGGDRLAGRTGELFF
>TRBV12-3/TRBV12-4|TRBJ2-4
CASSPGIGKNIQYF
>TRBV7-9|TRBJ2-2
CASRPGQGTSGELFF
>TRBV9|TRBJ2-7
CASSVDMGNEQYF
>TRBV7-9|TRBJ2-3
CASSTVTGPSTDTQYF
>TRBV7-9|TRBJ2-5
CGTSGDQETQYF
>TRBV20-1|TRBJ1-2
CSAREGSAYGYTF